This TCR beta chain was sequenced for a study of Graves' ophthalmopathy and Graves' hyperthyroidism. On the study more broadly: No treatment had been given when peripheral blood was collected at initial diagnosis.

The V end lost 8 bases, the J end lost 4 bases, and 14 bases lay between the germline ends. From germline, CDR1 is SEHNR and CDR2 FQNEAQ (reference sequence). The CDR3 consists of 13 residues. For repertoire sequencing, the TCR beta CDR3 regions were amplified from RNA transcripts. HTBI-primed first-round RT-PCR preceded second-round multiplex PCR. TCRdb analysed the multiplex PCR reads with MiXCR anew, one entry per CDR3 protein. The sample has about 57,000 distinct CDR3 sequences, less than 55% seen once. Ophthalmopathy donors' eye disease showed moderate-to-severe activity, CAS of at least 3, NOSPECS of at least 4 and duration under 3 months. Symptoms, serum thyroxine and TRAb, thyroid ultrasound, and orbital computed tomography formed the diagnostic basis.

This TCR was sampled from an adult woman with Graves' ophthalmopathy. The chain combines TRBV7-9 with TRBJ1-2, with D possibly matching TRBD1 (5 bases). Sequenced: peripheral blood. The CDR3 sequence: CASGEGQGYGYTF. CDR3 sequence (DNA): TGTGCCAGCGGGGAAGGACAAGGCTATGGCTACACCTTC.